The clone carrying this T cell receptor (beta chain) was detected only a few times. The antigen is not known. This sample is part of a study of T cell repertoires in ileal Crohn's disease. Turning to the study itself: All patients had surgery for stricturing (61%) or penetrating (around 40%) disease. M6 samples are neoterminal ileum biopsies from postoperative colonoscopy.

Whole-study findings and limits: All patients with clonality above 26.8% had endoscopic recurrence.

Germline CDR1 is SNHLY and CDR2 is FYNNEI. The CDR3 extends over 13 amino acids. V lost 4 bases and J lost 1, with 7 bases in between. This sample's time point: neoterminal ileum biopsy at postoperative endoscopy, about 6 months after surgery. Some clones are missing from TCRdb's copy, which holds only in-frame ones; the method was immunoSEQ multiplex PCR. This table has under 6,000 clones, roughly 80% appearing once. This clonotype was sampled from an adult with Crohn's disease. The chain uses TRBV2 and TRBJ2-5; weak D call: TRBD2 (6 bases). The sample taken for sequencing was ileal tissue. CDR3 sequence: CASSGDSQETQYF. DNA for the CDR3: TGTGCCAGCAGTGGGGACTCCCAAGAGACCCAGTACTTC. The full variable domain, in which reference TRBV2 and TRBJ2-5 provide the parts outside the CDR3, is EPEVTQTPSHQVTQMGQEVILRCVPISNHLYFYWYRQILGQKVEFLVSFYNNEISEKSEIFDDQFSVERPDGSNFTLKIRSTKLEDSAMYFCASSGDSQETQYFGPGTRLLVL.